What follows are 20 T cell receptor beta chains derived from one specimen sequenced in a study of blood T cell repertoires in COVID-19. TCRdb's copy holds only in-frame clones and misses some; the assay was immunoSEQ multiplex PCR. The sample has 130,000 or so clones; about 91% are singletons. Sequencing was performed on peripheral blood. Receptors were obtained from a woman aged 60-75 years with acute or convalescent COVID-19.

This chain joins TRBV4-3 and TRBJ1-4; D not resolved. This CDR3 contains 14 residues. V lost 5 bases to trimming and J lost 8 bases, with 15 bases between them. Germline CDR1 reads LGHNA; CDR2 reads YSLEER. CDR3 protein: CASSGLLVREKLFF. In DNA form, the CDR3 reads TGCGCCAGCAGCGGGCTCCTGGTGCGAGAAAAACTGTTTTTT.

This chain connects TRBV30 to TRBJ2-3; D may be TRBD1 (7 bases). This CDR3 spans 14 amino acids. Deletions cut 0 bases from V and 5 bases from J, with 12 bases between. Germline V lookup: CDR1 GTSNPN, CDR2 SVGIG (reference sequence). The CDR3 coding sequence is TGTGCCTGGAGTGTAGGCCAGGGGGGAGATACGCAGTATTTT. This gives the protein CAWSVGQGGDTQYF. Combining the CDR3 with reference TRBV30 and TRBJ2-3 gives the whole variable domain SQTIHQWPATLVQPVGSPLSLECTVEGTSNPNLYWYRQAAGRGLQLLFYSVGIGQISSEVPQNLSASRPQDRQFILSSKKLLLSDSGFYLCAWSVGQGGDTQYFGPGTRLTVL.

This chain uses TRBV7-9 with TRBJ1-2; D gene uncertain. The CDR3 has 15 residues. Deletions cut 0 bases from V and 8 bases from J, with 16 bases between. Germline values: CDR1 SEHNR, CDR2 FQNEAQ (reference sequence). The DNA for the CDR3 is TGTGCCAGCAGCTTAGCGCGTGGCGGCCGGGAAGGCTACACCTTC. This sequence encodes CASSLARGGREGYTF.

V usage is TRBV19 and J usage is TRBJ1-5, with 8 bases fitting TRBD1. V shed 5 bases and J 2 bases; nucleotides not matched to a gene: 8. This CDR3 is 16 amino acids long. Germline CDR1 LNHDA, CDR2 SQIVND (reference sequence). DNA for the CDR3: TGTGCCAGTAGTGTAACCCTGACAGGGGGCAATCAGCCCCAGCATTTT. Translated: CASSVTLTGGNQPQHF.

The chain recombines TRBV3-1 (or the pseudogene TRBV3-2) with TRBJ2-2; maybe TRBD2 (5 bases). V lost 5 bases to trimming and J lost 5 bases, with 15 bases between them. The CDR3 is 15 amino acids. Germline V gene lookup returns CDR1 LGHDT and CDR2 YNNKEL (reference sequence). CDR3 region: CASSGWERGTGELFF. The CDR3 nucleotides read TGTGCCAGCAGCGGATGGGAAAGAGGGACCGGGGAGCTGTTTTTT.

This clone has a single count. The V call is TRBV3-1 (or the pseudogene TRBV3-2), the J call TRBJ2-7; D might be TRBD1 (5 bases). The germline gives CDR1 LGHDT, CDR2 YNNKEL (reference sequence). The V and J ends lost 4 bases and 3 bases respectively, with 13 bases between them. This CDR3 is 14 amino acids long. This CDR3 is CASSLRQSNYEQYF. The CDR3 bases are TGTGCCAGCAGCCTCCGACAGTCCAACTACGAGCAGTACTTC.

The chain couples TRBV18 to TRBJ1-3; the D gene is possibly TRBD1 (6 bases). Germline V gene sequence: CDR1 KGHSH, CDR2 LQKENI. The CDR3 totals 16 residues. With 3 bases removed from V and 4 bases from J, the gap between germline ends came to 16 bases. The CDR3: CASSPTGHPWGNTIYF. CDR3 coding DNA: TGTGCCAGCTCACCGACAGGTCATCCCTGGGGAAACACCATATATTTT.

J is TRBJ1-1 and V is TRBV2, with 9 bases matching TRBD1. Germline CDR1 reads SNHLY; CDR2 reads FYNNEI. The CDR3 is made up of 13 amino acids. With 7 bases clipped from V and 5 bases from J, the junction kept 5 bases outside the gene matches. The CDR3 loop is CASKRDRETEAFF. The CDR3 coding sequence is TGTGCCAGCAAGAGGGACAGGGAGACTGAAGCTTTCTTT.

The gene calls are TRBV9 and TRBJ2-2; the match to TRBD2 covers 11 bases. The junction had 2 bases not matched to a gene; V was cut back by 1 base and J by 3 bases. CDR3 length equals 16 residues. Germline lookup yields CDR1 SGDLS and CDR2 YYNGEE. Written as DNA, the CDR3 is TGTGCCAGCAGCGTACTAGCGGGGGGCCACACCGGGGAGCTGTTTTTT. Translation gives CASSVLAGGHTGELFF.

The rearrangement joins TRBV18 to TRBJ1-2, with a weak D call TRBD1 (6 bases). Germline lookup yields CDR1 KGHSH and CDR2 LQKENI. The CDR3 spans 13 residues. V shed 6 bases and J shed 4 bases, with 12 bases lying between them. The CDR3 is CASSPGGSYGYTF. The CDR3 coding sequence is TGTGCCAGCTCCCCGGGGGGCAGCTATGGCTACACCTTC.

The chain recombines TRBV19 with TRBJ1-1; 8 nucleotides line up with TRBD1. Per the germline V gene, CDR1 is LNHDA and CDR2 is SQIVND (reference sequence). This CDR3 has 17 amino acids. With 5 bases clipped from V and 1 base from J, the junction kept 12 bases outside the gene matches. The DNA of the CDR3 is TGTGCCAGTAGTCCTGGGACAGGAGCGTTGGGGAACACTGAAGCTTTCTTT. Protein product: CASSPGTGALGNTEAFF.

V and J are TRBV6-4 and TRBJ1-4; the D gene is possibly TRBD1 (5 bases). The CDR3 is made up of 17 amino acids. Deletions cut 0 bases from V and 2 bases from J, with 13 bases between. Germline V CDR1 and CDR2: MRHNA, SNTAGT. CDR3 in amino acids: CASSDSGGARTNEKLFF. Written as DNA, the CDR3 is TGTGCCAGCAGTGACTCGGGAGGGGCGCGGACTAATGAAAAACTGTTTTTT.

The chain uses TRBV5-1 and TRBJ1-6, with unresolved D. CDR1 SGHRS and CDR2 YFSETQ come from the germline V gene. The CDR3 sequence is 13 residues long. Trimming took 4 bases from V and 6 from J, leaving 8 bases between them. This CDR3 is CASSPGSNSPLHF. The CDR3 DNA reads as TGCGCCAGCAGCCCGGGTTCTAATTCACCCCTCCACTTT.

The gene calls are TRBV3-1 (or the pseudogene TRBV3-2) and TRBJ1-2, with a weak D call TRBD1 (6 bases). CDR1 is LGHDT and CDR2 is YNNKEL in the germline V gene (reference sequence). Trimming pared 3 bases from V and 8 bases from J, leaving 10 bases between. The CDR3 is 12 residues long. CDR3 DNA sequence: TGTGCCAGCAGCCAGCAGGGGAACGGCTACACCTTC. This translates into CASSQQGNGYTF.

The chain employs TRBV28 and TRBJ1-5; the match to TRBD1 covers 9 bases. CDR1 is MDHEN, CDR2 SYDVKM, per germline. The J segment lost 4 bases and the V segment lost 1 base, leaving 8 bases of the junction unmatched. The CDR3 totals 17 residues. Here the CDR3 reads CASSLSQQGARNQPQHF. CDR3 in DNA: TGTGCCAGCAGTTTATCCCAACAGGGGGCGCGTAATCAGCCCCAGCATTTT.

This clone was detected once. V is TRBV19 and J is TRBJ2-6; 7 nucleotides line up with TRBD1. V gave up 10 bases and J gave up 0 bases; unmatched junction bases: 6. Per the germline V gene, CDR1 is LNHDA and CDR2 is SQIVND (reference sequence). CDR3 length equals 15 residues. CDR3 in DNA: TGTGCCACAAGACAGGGAAGCTCTGGGGCCAACGTCCTGACTTTC. Its protein is CATRQGSSGANVLTF.

This rearrangement joins TRBV9 to TRBJ1-1; no firm D call. The CDR3 runs 14 residues. Trimming cost V 6 bases and J 3 bases, with 15 bases left between them. Germline loops: CDR1 SGDLS, CDR2 YYNGEE. The CDR3 reads CASKVFPGDTEAFF. CDR3 DNA sequence: TGTGCCAGCAAGGTCTTTCCCGGGGACACTGAAGCTTTCTTT.

This chain links TRBV30 with TRBJ1-2; no clear D gene. Germline assignment: CDR1 GTSNPN and CDR2 SVGIG (reference sequence). This CDR3 is built from 13 residues. Trimming removed 1 base at V and 2 bases at J, with 8 bases between. The CDR3 DNA reads TGTGCCTGGAGTGGGGGAGCGAACTATGGCTACACCTTC. It yields the protein CAWSGGANYGYTF. The variable domain in full, with the rest retrieved from reference TRBV30 and TRBJ1-2, is SQTIHQWPATLVQPVGSPLSLECTVEGTSNPNLYWYRQAAGRGLQLLFYSVGIGQISSEVPQNLSASRPQDRQFILSSKKLLLSDSGFYLCAWSGGANYGYTFGSGTRLTVV.

The chain couples TRBV18 to TRBJ1-2, with D unresolved. In germline, CDR1 is KGHSH, CDR2 LQKENI. The V and J ends lost 2 bases and 2 bases respectively, with 6 bases between them. There are 13 residues in the CDR3. The chain's CDR3 is CASSPTENYGYTF. The CDR3 DNA follows: TGTGCCAGCTCACCAACAGAGAACTATGGCTACACCTTC.

The chain joins TRBV2 to TRBJ1-4; TRBD1 is a possible D gene (6 bases). The V end lost 6 bases, the J end lost 6 bases, and 8 bases lay between the germline ends. This CDR3 has 12 residues. Per germline, CDR1 SNHLY and CDR2 FYNNEI. The CDR3 loop reads CASRTGYEKLFF. The CDR3 bases are TGTGCCAGCAGGACAGGTTATGAAAAACTGTTTTTT.